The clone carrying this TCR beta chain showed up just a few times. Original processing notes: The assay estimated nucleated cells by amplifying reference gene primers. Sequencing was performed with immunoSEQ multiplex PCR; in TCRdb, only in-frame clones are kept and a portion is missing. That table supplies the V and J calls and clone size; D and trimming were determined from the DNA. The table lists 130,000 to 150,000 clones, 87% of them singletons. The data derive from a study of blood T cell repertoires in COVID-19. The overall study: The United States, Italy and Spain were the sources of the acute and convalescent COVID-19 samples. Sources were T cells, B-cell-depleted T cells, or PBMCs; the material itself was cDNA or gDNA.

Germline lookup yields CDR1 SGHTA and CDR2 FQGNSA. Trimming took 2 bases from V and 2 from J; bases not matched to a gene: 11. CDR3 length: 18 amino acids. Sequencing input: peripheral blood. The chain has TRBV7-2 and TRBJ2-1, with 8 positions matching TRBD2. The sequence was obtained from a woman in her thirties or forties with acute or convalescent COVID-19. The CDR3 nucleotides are TGTGCCAGCAGCTTACTAGCGGGCACCTTTGCGACCTACAATGAGCAGTTCTTC. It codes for CASSLLAGTFATYNEQFF. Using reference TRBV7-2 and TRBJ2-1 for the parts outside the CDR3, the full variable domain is GAGVSQSPSNKVTEKGKDVELRCDPISGHTALYWYRQSLGQGLEFLIYFQGNSAPDKSGLPSDRFSAERTGGSVSTLTIQRTQQEDSAVYLCASSLLAGTFATYNEQFFGPGTRLTVL.